This entry describes one TCR beta chain. The antigen is not known. The data originate from a study of OX40 agonist ivuxolimab in advanced cancers. The study's findings and limits: Both blood CD4+ and CD8+ T cells showed clonal growth by week 6 at 0.1 to 3.0 mg/kg. The authors did not determine the antigen specificity of the expanded peripheral T cells.

The V end lost 3 bases, the J end lost 4 bases, and 22 bases lay between the germline ends. The CDR3 has 17 residues. The germline CDR1 and CDR2 sequences are SGDLS and YYNGEE. Profiling relied on immunoSEQ multiplex PCR, and the TCRdb table lists in-frame clones only, not all of them. Here the sample spans 45,000 to 50,000 clones, 70% to 90% being singletons. On cycle 4 day 1 and cycle 7 day 1, as well as at baseline, blood was sampled. The clonotype was recovered from an adult with an advanced solid tumor such as melanoma, head and neck, liver or kidney cancer. The sequences come from CD4+ or CD8+ T cells sorted from blood, collected in a trial of the OX40 agonist ivuxolimab. The rearrangement links TRBV9 to TRBJ1-2; D uncertain. The CDR3: CASSGLDRRSISYGYTF. CDR3 nucleotide sequence: TGTGCCAGCAGCGGACTAGACCGACGGTCCATCAGCTATGGCTACACCTTC.